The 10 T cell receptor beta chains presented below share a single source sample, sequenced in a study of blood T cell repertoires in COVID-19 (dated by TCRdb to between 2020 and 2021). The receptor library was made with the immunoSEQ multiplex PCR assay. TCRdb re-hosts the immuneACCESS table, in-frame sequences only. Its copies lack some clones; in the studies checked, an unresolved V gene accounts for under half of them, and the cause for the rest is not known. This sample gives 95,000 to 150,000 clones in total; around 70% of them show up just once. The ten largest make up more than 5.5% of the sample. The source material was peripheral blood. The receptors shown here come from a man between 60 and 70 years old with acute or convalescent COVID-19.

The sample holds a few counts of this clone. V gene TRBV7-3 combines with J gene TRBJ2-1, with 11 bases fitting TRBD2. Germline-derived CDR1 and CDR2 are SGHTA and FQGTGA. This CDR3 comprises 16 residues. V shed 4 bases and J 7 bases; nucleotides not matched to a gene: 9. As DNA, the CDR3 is TGTGCCAGCAGCTCAACGGGTCTAGCGGGAGGAAATGAGCAGTTCTTC. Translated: CASSSTGLAGGNEQFF.

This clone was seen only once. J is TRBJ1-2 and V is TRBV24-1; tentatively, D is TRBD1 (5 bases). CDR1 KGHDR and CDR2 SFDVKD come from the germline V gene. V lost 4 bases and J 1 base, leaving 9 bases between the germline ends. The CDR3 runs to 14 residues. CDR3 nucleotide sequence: TGTGCCACCAGTGACCAAGACAGTAACTATGGCTACACCTTC. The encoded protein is CATSDQDSNYGYTF.

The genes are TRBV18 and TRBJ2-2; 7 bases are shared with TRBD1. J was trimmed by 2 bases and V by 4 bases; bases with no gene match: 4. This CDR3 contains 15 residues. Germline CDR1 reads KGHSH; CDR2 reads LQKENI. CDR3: CASSLGTVNTGELFF. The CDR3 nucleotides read TGTGCCAGCTCACTGGGGACAGTAAACACCGGGGAGCTGTTTTTT.

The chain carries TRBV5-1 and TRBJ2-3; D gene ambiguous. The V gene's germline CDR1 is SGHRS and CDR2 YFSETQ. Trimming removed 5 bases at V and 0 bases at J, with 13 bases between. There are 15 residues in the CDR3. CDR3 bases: TGCGCCAGCAGTCCCCGGTTTTCTAGCACAGATACGCAGTATTTT. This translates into CASSPRFSSTDTQYF.

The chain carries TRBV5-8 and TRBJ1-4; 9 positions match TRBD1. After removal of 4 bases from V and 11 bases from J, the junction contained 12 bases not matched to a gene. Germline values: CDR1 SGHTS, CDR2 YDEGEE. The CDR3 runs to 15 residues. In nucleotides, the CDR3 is TGTGCCAGCAGCGGGACCCCCTATGACAGGGGGAAACTGTTTTTT. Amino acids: CASSGTPYDRGKLFF.

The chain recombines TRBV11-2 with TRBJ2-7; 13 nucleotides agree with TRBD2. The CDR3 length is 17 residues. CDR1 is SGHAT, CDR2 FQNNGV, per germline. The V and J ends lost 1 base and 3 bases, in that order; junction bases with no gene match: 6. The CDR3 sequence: CASSLVGTSGAYYEQYF. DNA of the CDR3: TGTGCCAGCAGCTTAGTGGGGACTAGCGGGGCCTACTACGAGCAGTACTTC.

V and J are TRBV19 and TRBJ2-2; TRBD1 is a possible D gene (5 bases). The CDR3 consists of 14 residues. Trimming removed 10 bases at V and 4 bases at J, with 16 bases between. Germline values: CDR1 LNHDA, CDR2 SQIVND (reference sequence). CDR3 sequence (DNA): TGTGCCACCATACCCCAGGGCGGCACCGGGGAGCTGTTTTTT. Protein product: CATIPQGGTGELFF.

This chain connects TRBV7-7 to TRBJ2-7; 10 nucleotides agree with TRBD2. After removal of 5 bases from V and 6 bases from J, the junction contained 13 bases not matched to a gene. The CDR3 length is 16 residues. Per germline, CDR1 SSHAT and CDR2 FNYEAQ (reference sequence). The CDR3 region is CASSGEGAGGPSEQYF. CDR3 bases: TGTGCCAGCAGCGGAGAGGGAGCGGGAGGGCCATCCGAGCAGTACTTC.

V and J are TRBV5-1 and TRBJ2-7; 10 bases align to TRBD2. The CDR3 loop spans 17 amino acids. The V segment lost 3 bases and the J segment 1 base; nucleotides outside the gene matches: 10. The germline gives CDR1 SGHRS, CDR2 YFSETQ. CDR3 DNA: TGCGCCAGCAGCTACTATAGCGGGAGGATCAATTCCTACGAGCAGTACTTC. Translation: CASSYYSGRINSYEQYF.

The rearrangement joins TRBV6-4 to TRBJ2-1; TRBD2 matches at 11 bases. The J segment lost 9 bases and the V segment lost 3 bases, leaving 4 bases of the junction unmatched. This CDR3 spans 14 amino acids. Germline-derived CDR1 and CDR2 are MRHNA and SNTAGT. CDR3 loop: CASSELAGEGEQFF. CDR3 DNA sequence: TGTGCCAGCAGTGAACTAGCGGGAGAAGGTGAGCAGTTCTTC.